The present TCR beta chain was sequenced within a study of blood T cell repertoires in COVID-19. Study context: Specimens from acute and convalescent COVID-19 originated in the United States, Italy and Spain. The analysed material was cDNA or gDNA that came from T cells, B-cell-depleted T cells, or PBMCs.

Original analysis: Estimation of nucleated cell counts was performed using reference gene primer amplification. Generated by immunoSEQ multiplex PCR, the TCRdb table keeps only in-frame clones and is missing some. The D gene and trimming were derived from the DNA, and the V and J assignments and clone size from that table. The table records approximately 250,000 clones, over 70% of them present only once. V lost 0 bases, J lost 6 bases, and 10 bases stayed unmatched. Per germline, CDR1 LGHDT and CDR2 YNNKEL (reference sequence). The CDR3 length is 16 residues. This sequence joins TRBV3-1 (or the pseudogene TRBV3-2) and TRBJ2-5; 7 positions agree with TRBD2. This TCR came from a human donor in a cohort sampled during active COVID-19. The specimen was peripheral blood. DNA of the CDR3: TGTGCCAGCAGCCAAGAGGGAACGGGAGGTAAGAAGACCCAGTACTTC. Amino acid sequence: CASSQEGTGGKKTQYF.